This is a list of T cell receptor beta chains from one sample in a study of post-analysis software for immune sequencing data. From the PCR reads, TCRdb called clonotypes with MiXCR, one entry per CDR3 protein. The data contain some 190,000 distinct CDR3 sequences, 29% of them seen just once; the ten biggest clones take up 3% to 3.5%. Sequenced input: blood. The receptors were sampled from a girl between 2 and 17 years old with multiple sclerosis. Both conserved end residues are part of each CDR3. The order of the fields is J gene, V gene, CDR3 protein.

TRBJ2-5 TRBV5-1 CASSGFTSSQETQYF
TRBJ2-5 TRBV5-5 CASSWDSQETQYF
TRBJ1-2 TRBV29-1 CSVQTGTGVYGYTF
TRBJ2-7 TRBV23-1 CASTYYRVAGVNEQYF
TRBJ2-3 TRBV7-9 CTTRQNRLLTDTQYF
TRBJ2-7 TRBV20-1 CSAAWPGRRAQEAQYF
TRBJ2-7 TRBV28 CASFTLQGAGYEQYF
TRBJ2-3 TRBV5-1 CASSLDGRSTDTQYF
TRBJ1-2 TRBV12-3/TRBV12-4 CASSRQYGYTF
TRBJ2-7 TRBV2 CASTAESYEQYF
TRBJ2-7 TRBV5-1 CASSSIVAGSSYEQYF
TRBJ1-1 TRBV15 CATSRDGGFMNTEAFF
TRBJ2-7 TRBV5-1 CASSSTGLRSYEQYF
TRBJ2-1 TRBV4-1 CASSQPAAGGREQFF
TRBJ2-1 TRBV19 CASQESSCNEQFF
TRBJ2-7 TRBV28 CASSLLQGPGEQYF